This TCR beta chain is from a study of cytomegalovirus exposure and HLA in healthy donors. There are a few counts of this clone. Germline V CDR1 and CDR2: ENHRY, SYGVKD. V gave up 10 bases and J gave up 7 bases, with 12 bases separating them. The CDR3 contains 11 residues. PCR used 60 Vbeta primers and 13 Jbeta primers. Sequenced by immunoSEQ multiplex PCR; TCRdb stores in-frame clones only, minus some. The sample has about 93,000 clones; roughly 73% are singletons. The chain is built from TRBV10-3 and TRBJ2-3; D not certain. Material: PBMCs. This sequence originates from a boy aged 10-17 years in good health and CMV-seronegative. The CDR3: CATLEQNTQYF. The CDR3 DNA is TGTGCCACGCTGGAACAGAATACGCAGTATTTT.